A selection of T cell receptor beta chains follows, all from one sample in a study of blood T cell repertoires in COVID-19. Libraries were prepared by immunoSEQ multiplex PCR; TCRdb keeps only in-frame clonotypes and omits some of them. The table lists 240,000 or so clones, more than 70% of them singletons, with 0.99% in the top ten. The sequenced material came from peripheral blood. Every receptor here comes from a woman in her forties who had recovered from COVID-19. The CDR3 runs from the conserved cysteine through the conserved F or W. The D gene is left open where the match is weak. Size is stated for part of the rows, as once, few or many counts, or as a class when the clone is expanded.

cdr3_aa,cdr3_nt,j_call,d_call,clone_size,v_call
CAWSVVAGTETQYF,TGTGCCTGGAGTGTGGTAGCGGGAACGGAGACCCAGTACTTC,TRBJ2-5,TRBD2,NA,TRBV30
CASSQGLAGGPGEQFF,TGCGCCAGCAGCCAGGGGCTAGCGGGAGGGCCGGGGGAGCAGTTCTTC,TRBJ2-1,TRBD2,NA,TRBV4-1
CATTPGSGSYGYTF,TGCGCCACCACCCCGGGGTCAGGCAGCTATGGCTACACCTTC,TRBJ1-2,NA,NA,TRBV4-1
CASGSNRTSGQFF,TGTGCTAGTGGTTCCAACCGGACTAGCGGGCAGTTCTTC,TRBJ2-1,TRBD2,NA,TRBV12-5
CSVAGTSGRDTQYF,TGCAGCGTCGCTGGGACTAGCGGCCGGGATACGCAGTATTTT,TRBJ2-3,TRBD2,once,TRBV29-1
CASSVAGTDGAYEQYF,TGTGCCAGCAGCGTAGCTGGTACGGACGGGGCCTACGAGCAGTACTTC,TRBJ2-7,NA,NA,TRBV9
CASSLVAQETQYF,TGTGCCAGCAGCTTGGTGGCCCAAGAGACCCAGTACTTC,TRBJ2-5,NA,NA,TRBV5-4
CASSLSGSSYNEQFF,TGTGCCAGCAGCTTAAGCGGGAGCTCCTACAATGAGCAGTTCTTC,TRBJ2-1,TRBD2,NA,TRBV7-3
CASSGGTGRYGYTF,TGTGCCAGTAGTGGGGGGACCGGACGCTATGGCTACACCTTC,TRBJ1-2,NA,NA,TRBV19
CASSKGDDRGPGQPQHF,TGTGCCAGCAGCAAAGGGGACGACAGGGGGCCGGGTCAGCCCCAGCATTTT,TRBJ1-5,NA,few,TRBV21-1
CASSTGTGELFF,TGTGCCAGCAGCACCGGCACCGGGGAGCTGTTTTTT,TRBJ2-2,NA,NA,TRBV7-3
CASSPRTGTFF,TGTGCCAGCAGCCCGCGGACAGGGACTTTCTTT,TRBJ1-1,TRBD1,NA,TRBV11-2
CASGPGGRNYGYTF,TGTGCCAGCGGCCCTGGGGGGAGGAACTATGGCTACACCTTC,TRBJ1-2,NA,NA,TRBV6-5
CASIPGSSYNSPLHF,TGTGCCAGCATTCCCGGGAGCTCCTATAATTCACCCCTCCACTTT,TRBJ1-6,NA,NA,TRBV28
CASTATGRPEAFF,TGTGCCAGCACCGCGACAGGGAGACCTGAAGCTTTCTTT,TRBJ1-1,TRBD1,NA,TRBV6-5
CASSPFAGDTIYF,TGTGCCAGCAGCCCGTTTGCCGGGGACACCATATATTTT,TRBJ1-3,NA,NA,TRBV6-2/TRBV6-3
CASSLDTGNYGYTF,TGTGCCAGCAGCTTAGACACAGGAAACTATGGCTACACCTTC,TRBJ1-2,NA,NA,TRBV7-2
CASSPPTSGSSAREQFF,TGTGCCAGCTCACCCCCGACTAGCGGGAGTTCGGCAAGGGAGCAGTTCTTC,TRBJ2-1,TRBD2,few,TRBV18
CASGALGTEAFF,TGCGCCAGCGGGGCCCTGGGCACTGAAGCTTTCTTT,TRBJ1-1,NA,NA,TRBV5-1
CASSLSGLWDRGLDTQYF,TGTGCCAGCAGTTTATCGGGGCTATGGGACAGGGGCTTAGATACGCAGTATTTT,TRBJ2-3,TRBD1,NA,TRBV27
CASSWDRGNPYEQYF,TGTGCCAGCAGTTGGGACAGGGGAAACCCCTACGAGCAGTACTTC,TRBJ2-7,TRBD1,NA,TRBV7-9
CASTLGQGEQPQHF,TGTGCCAGTACCCTTGGGCAGGGGGAACAGCCCCAGCATTTT,TRBJ1-5,TRBD1,few,TRBV19
CASSLDRGLTDTQYF,TGCGCCAGCAGCTTGGATCGGGGACTCACAGATACGCAGTATTTT,TRBJ2-3,NA,NA,TRBV5-1
CASSLVGGLAGAPSYEQYF,TGTGCCAGCAGCTTAGTGGGGGGACTAGCGGGAGCCCCCTCCTACGAGCAGTACTTC,TRBJ2-7,TRBD2,few,TRBV7-2
CASSSGKEKGAFF,TGTGCCAGCAGTTCGGGGAAGGAGAAGGGAGCTTTCTTT,TRBJ1-1,NA,NA,TRBV5-5
CASSQAGTGVYGYTF,TGTGCCAGCAGCCAAGCGGGGACAGGAGTCTATGGCTACACCTTC,TRBJ1-2,TRBD1,NA,TRBV14
CASSPPTGWPQHF,TGTGCCAGCAGCCCCCCTACAGGGTGGCCCCAGCATTTT,TRBJ1-5,NA,NA,TRBV7-2
CASGAPGTSVREQFF,TGTGCCAGCGGAGCGCCCGGGACTAGCGTCCGTGAGCAGTTCTTC,TRBJ2-1,TRBD2,NA,TRBV5-6
CASSLEFGGLAFF,TGTGCCAGCAGCTTAGAATTTGGAGGGTTAGCTTTCTTT,TRBJ1-1,NA,NA,TRBV7-6
CASSPGFGWGTDTQYF,TGTGCCAGCAGTCCGGGATTTGGGTGGGGCACAGATACGCAGTATTTT,TRBJ2-3,NA,NA,TRBV28
CASSERRGQGARYGYTF,TGTGCCAGCAGTGAGCGCCGTGGACAGGGGGCTCGCTATGGCTACACCTTC,TRBJ1-2,TRBD1,NA,TRBV2
CASSLGTLAGRSTDTQYF,TGTGCCAGCAGCTTGGGGACCCTAGCGGGCCGTAGCACAGATACGCAGTATTTT,TRBJ2-3,TRBD2,NA,TRBV7-9
CATSSQTQGQGDYEQYF,TGTGCCACCAGCAGCCAAACCCAGGGACAGGGGGACTACGAGCAGTACTTC,TRBJ2-7,TRBD1,NA,TRBV15
CASSPRPGTGNTEAFF,TGCGCCAGCAGCCCCAGACCCGGGACAGGGAACACTGAAGCTTTCTTT,TRBJ1-1,TRBD1,NA,TRBV4-1
CASSGWVAGENTDTQYF,TGTGCCAGCAGCGGGTGGGTAGCGGGAGAGAACACAGATACGCAGTATTTT,TRBJ2-3,TRBD2,NA,TRBV9
CASSAGGGPGANVLTF,TGCGCCAGCAGCGCAGGTGGTGGCCCCGGGGCCAACGTCCTGACTTTC,TRBJ2-6,NA,once,TRBV5-1
CAWSVRGLRGVLTF,TGTGCCTGGAGTGTCCGAGGGCTCCGGGGCGTCCTGACTTTC,TRBJ2-6,NA,NA,TRBV30
CASSQAPPNTGELFF,TGCGCCAGCAGCCAAGCCCCTCCGAACACCGGGGAGCTGTTTTTT,TRBJ2-2,NA,NA,TRBV4-3
CASSPFSSGYSYEQYF,TGTGCCAGCAGCCCCTTTTCGTCGGGGTACTCCTACGAGCAGTACTTC,TRBJ2-7,NA,NA,TRBV9
CASSQVPQTLLYGYTF,TGTGCCAGCAGCCAAGTGCCACAAACCCTCCTTTATGGCTACACCTTC,TRBJ1-2,NA,NA,TRBV3-1/TRBV3-2
CASSLLAGDSDTQYF,TGTGCCAGCAGCCTACTAGCGGGAGACTCAGATACGCAGTATTTT,TRBJ2-3,TRBD2,NA,TRBV7-3
CASSPFSSEPSSYNSPLHF,TGTGCCAGCTCACCCTTTAGCAGCGAACCGAGCTCCTATAATTCACCCCTCCACTTT,TRBJ1-6,NA,NA,TRBV18